This TCR beta chain was captured in a study of graft-versus-host responses after intestinal transplantation (dated by TCRdb to the early 2020s). With respect to the entire study: The transplants that recipients got were multivisceral, liver-intestinal, or isolated intestinal. Every recipient was given anti-thymocyte globulin induction, then maintenance tacrolimus and steroids for approximately 3 years. Bulk TCR-beta CDR3 sequencing was used to track graft-versus-host and host-versus-graft alloreactive T cell clones in the graft, circulation and bone marrow after intestinal transplantation. To identify alloreactive clones, pre-transplant mixed lymphocyte reaction products were sequenced and then compared with unstimulated pre-transplant donor and recipient T cells. The cohort enrolled 20 to 30 intestinal transplant recipients including one retransplant, and 3 patients lacking pretransplant specimens were excluded. Donor T cell macrochimerism was defined as a peak of at least 4% donor T cells among recipient peripheral blood mononuclear cells. Rather than being sequenced by the commercial service, samples from three later patients were sequenced in-house on an Illumina MiSeq and processed with MiXCR. Paper-wide results and their limitations: In the allografts of patients with donor T cell macrochimerism, GvH to HvG T cell clonal ratios were high. Conclusions were limited by the relatively low number and heterogeneity of intestinal transplant patients. GvH clones were found in recipient bone marrow, and some of the GvH clones appeared earlier in ileal mucosa or blood, which is consistent with an intestinal mucosal origin. Early after transplant, peak levels of circulating GvH clones were associated with declines in HvG clones.

The library was produced with the immunoSEQ multiplex PCR assay. For most patients, high-throughput TCR-beta CDR3 sequencing of genomic DNA was performed by Adaptive Biotechnologies. Turning to the authors' computational methods: TCR sequencing data were retrieved from Adaptive's ImmunoSEQ software for roughly 17 patients, whereas three other patients were processed with MiXCR and VDJtools. CDR3 nucleotide sequences shared between donor and recipient were removed because the origin of such sequences could not be assigned. To count as alloreactive, a clone needed at least 2-fold expansion over unstimulated cells and a minimum CFSE-low frequency of 0.002% (template counts) or 0.001% (read counts). Mappable clones were those detected in sequenced pre-transplant spleen, lymph node, or MLR CFSE-low populations of the donor or recipient. The cumulative frequency of alloreactive clones was calculated as a percentage of all sequences, weighted by copy number. The clones in this table, taken by TCRdb from immuneACCESS, are in-frame only. Not every clone is retained; where verified, under half of the shortfall comes from an unresolved V gene, and the cause of the rest is unknown. V and J calls and clone size are given by that table; D and trimming were obtained from the DNA. This sample is represented by 9,500 to 15,000 clones; 93% of them were singletons. Clones ranked in the top ten supply more than 20% of the sample.

Blood samples were collected up to 4 times in the first month after transplant and then at least monthly when available. Only one count was recorded for this clone. There is no known antigen for this receptor. The input lacks base qualities; no much larger clone sits a single base away. The V end loses 5 bases and the J end loses 5 bases, and a stretch of 9 bases separates them. The CDR3 contains 11 residues, cysteine and phenylalanine counted. The only DNA kept is the CDR3, 33 bases in frame from the first base. Via the germline V gene (reference sequence), CDR1 is DFQATT and CDR2 SNEGSKA. This TCR came from a human patient who received an intestinal transplant, so some T cells may come from the graft donor. Sequencing used PBMCs, obtained around 110 days after intestinal transplant. Recombination connected TRBV20-1 to TRBJ1-1, with no confidently assigned D gene. The nucleotide sequence reads as follows: TGCAGTGCTCCCGGAGGGACTGAAGCTTTCTTT. This translates into CSAPGGTEAFF.